The T cell receptor beta chain described here comes from a study of blood T cell repertoires in COVID-19. During the 2 weeks before they entered the study, exposed participants had met someone with a PCR-confirmed or clinician-diagnosed COVID-19 case. The repertoire was sequenced with immunoSEQ multiplex PCR; TCRdb's copy has only in-frame clones and lacks some. The sample has some 300,000 clones; 90% to 95% are singletons. The CDR3 is 21 amino acids. The germline V gene has CDR1 MGHRA and CDR2 YSYEKL. In regard to this clone: At one end, the junction sequence differs from germline, possibly due to a read error.

The chain has TRBV4-1 and TRBJ2-1, with 10 positions matching TRBD1. The sample taken for sequencing was PBMCs or T cells enriched from blood (not recorded which). This clonotype originated in a woman aged 25 to 45 who had been exposed to COVID-19. CDR3 amino acids: CASSQGLRQGAHKVHHNGQFF. The DNA for the CDR3 is TGCGCCAGCAGCCAAGGCCTTCGACAGGGGGCGCACAAGGTTCATCACAATGGGCAGTTCTTC.